Given below is one T cell receptor (beta chain) in context. Data came from immunoSEQ multiplex PCR; TCRdb stores just in-frame clones and leaves some out. The repertoire holds roughly 1,500,000 clones, 98% seen once, with roughly 0.45% in the top ten. All donors were healthy HIV-negative adults lacking recent acute infections or vaccinations. From germline, CDR1 is MNHNY and CDR2 SVGAGI (reference sequence). The V and J ends lost 5 bases and 9 bases respectively, with 16 bases between them. This CDR3 has 13 amino acids. These data come from a study of shared clonotypes between healthy human individuals.

Sequences were obtained from naive CD4+ T cells sorted from blood. Subset indicated: CD45RA+ positively selected. V usage is TRBV6-6 and J usage is TRBJ1-1; D perhaps matches TRBD1 (6 bases). This clonotype originated in a man aged 25-40 years in good health. CDR3 region: CASSLPGGRKAFF. The CDR3, as DNA: TGTGCCAGCAGTCTCCCGGGGGGCCGGAAAGCTTTCTTT.